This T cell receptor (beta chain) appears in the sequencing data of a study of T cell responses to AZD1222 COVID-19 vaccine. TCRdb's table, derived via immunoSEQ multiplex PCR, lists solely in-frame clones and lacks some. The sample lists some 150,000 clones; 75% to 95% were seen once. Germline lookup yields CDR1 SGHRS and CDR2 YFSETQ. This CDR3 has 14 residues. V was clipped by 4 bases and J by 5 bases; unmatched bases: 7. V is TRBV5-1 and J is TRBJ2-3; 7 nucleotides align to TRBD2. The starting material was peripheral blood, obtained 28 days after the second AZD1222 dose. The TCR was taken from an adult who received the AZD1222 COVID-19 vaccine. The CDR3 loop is CASSRPGEGDTQYF. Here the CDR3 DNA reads TGCGCCAGCAGCAGGCCTGGGGAGGGAGATACGCAGTATTTT.